A single sample is the source of the 26 T cell receptor beta chains below, sequenced in a study of blood T cell repertoires in COVID-19. The data were produced by immunoSEQ multiplex PCR, yet TCRdb's version contains in-frame clones alone and is incomplete. The sample yields 200,000 or so clones, around 84% seen once. The sample was peripheral blood. The receptors were gathered from a man at least 80 years old with acute or convalescent COVID-19.

V and J are TRBV28 and TRBJ2-7, with TRBD2 identical over 7 bases. After removal of 5 bases from V and 4 bases from J, the junction contained 2 bases not matched to a gene. Germline assignment: CDR1 MDHEN and CDR2 SYDVKM. The CDR3 loop spans 12 amino acids. The CDR3 DNA reads TGTGCCAGCAGTACGGGGGGTTACGAGCAGTACTTC. Translation: CASSTGGYEQYF.

J is TRBJ1-3 and V is TRBV5-1; TRBD1 matches at 7 bases. Losses at the gene ends were 4 bases for V and 7 bases for J; bases not matched to a gene: 11. Germline CDR1 reads SGHRS; CDR2 reads YFSETQ. CDR3 length: 15 amino acids. The CDR3 region has the DNA TGCGCCAGCAGCCCGGGACAGCTCTCAGGCAACACCATATATTTT. It translates to CASSPGQLSGNTIYF. The whole variable domain, remainder taken from reference TRBV5-1 and TRBJ1-3, is KAGVTQTPRYLIKTRGQQVTLSCSPISGHRSVSWYQQTPGQGLQFLFEYFSETQRNKGNFPGRFSGRQFSNSRSEMNVSTLELGDSALYLCASSPGQLSGNTIYFGEGSWLTVV.

The chain combines TRBV7-2 with TRBJ2-7; 7 bases fit TRBD2. V shed 3 bases, J shed 5 bases, and the junction held 4 bases outside the gene matches. CDR3 length: 13 residues. Germline V gene sequence: CDR1 SGHTA, CDR2 FQGNSA. The CDR3 coding sequence is TGTGCCAGCAGCTTGGCGGGAGTGGACGAGCAGTACGTC. Translation: CASSLAGVDEQYV.

The chain has TRBV7-9 and TRBJ2-5; 11 bases match TRBD1. With V trimmed by 5 bases and J by 1 base, 6 bases remained unmatched. This CDR3 is 16 amino acids long. CDR1 and CDR2 (germline): SEHNR, FQNEAQ (reference sequence). The CDR3 bases are TGTGCCAGCAGCCTTGGGGACAGGGGGACCCAAGAGACCCAGTACTTC. Protein: CASSLGDRGTQETQYF.

The CDR3 region has the DNA TGTGCCACCTCTGCTGCTCGTGGGAGGGTGGCAGATACGCAGTATTTT. This codes for CATSAARGRVADTQYF. The V and J genes are TRBV24-1 and TRBJ2-3; TRBD2 matches at 7 bases. Unmatched junction bases numbered 15, after V lost 9 bases and J lost 4 bases. The CDR3 runs 16 residues. Germline V gene data show CDR1 as KGHDR and CDR2 as SFDVKD.

This clone showed up just once. The chain recombines TRBV7-2 with TRBJ2-1, with TRBD2 matching over 12 bases. The CDR3 is made up of 16 amino acids. Per germline, CDR1 SGHTA and CDR2 FQGNSA. Trimming at V came to 5 bases and at J to 4 bases, leaving 6 bases not matched to a gene. For the CDR3, the DNA is TGTGCCAGCAGCCCCCCGGGACTAGCGGGTTACAATGAGCAGTTCTTC. It translates to CASSPPGLAGYNEQFF.

The chain joins TRBV30 to TRBJ2-1; D is unclear. The CDR3 is 14 residues long. Germline loops: CDR1 GTSNPN, CDR2 SVGIG (reference sequence). With 0 bases removed from V and 5 bases from J, the gap between germline ends came to 11 bases. The CDR3 DNA reads TGTGCCTGGAGTGTTACAAATCGTCACAATGAGCAGTTCTTC. Its translation is CAWSVTNRHNEQFF.

This rearrangement joins TRBV14 to TRBJ2-3, with 9 bases matching TRBD2. The germline CDR1 and CDR2 sequences are SGHDN and FVKESK. Trimming cost V 1 base and J 0 bases; bases outside gene matches: 2. The CDR3 runs 16 residues. The CDR3 region is CASSQGLAVSTDTQYF. CDR3 DNA: TGTGCCAGCAGCCAAGGACTAGCGGTCAGCACAGATACGCAGTATTTT.

The chain combines TRBV18 with TRBJ2-1; 9 bases are a match to TRBD2. Germline V lookup: CDR1 KGHSH, CDR2 LQKENI. V shed 0 bases, J shed 8 bases, and the junction held 5 bases outside the gene matches. There are 15 residues in the CDR3. The CDR3 coding sequence is TGTGCCAGCTCACCACCTAGCGGGAGTGGAGATGAGCAGTTCTTC. This encodes CASSPPSGSGDEQFF.

The V and J genes are TRBV12-3 or TRBV12-4 and TRBJ2-1; weak D call: TRBD2 (6 bases). V lost 5 bases, J lost 7 bases, and 12 bases lay in between. This CDR3 has 13 residues. CDR3 sequence (DNA): TGTGCCAGCAGTCGGGACTCCCAAAATGAGCAGTTCTTC. Amino acids: CASSRDSQNEQFF.

The V gene is TRBV7-8, the J gene TRBJ2-5, with D maybe TRBD1 (6 bases). V dropped 7 bases and J dropped 4 bases, with 13 bases sitting between them. This CDR3 has 13 residues. Per the germline V gene, CDR1 is SGHVS and CDR2 is FQNEAQ. The CDR3 protein is CASNRQVRETQYF. CDR3 DNA: TGTGCCAGCAACCGACAGGTCCGAGAGACCCAGTACTTC.

This chain connects TRBV19 to TRBJ1-6, with 8 bases fitting TRBD1. The CDR3 runs 14 residues. Germline-derived CDR1 and CDR2 are LNHDA and SQIVND (reference sequence). The ends lost 5 bases at V and 10 bases at J; junction bases unmatched: 7. Here the CDR3 reads CASSPDRVRSPLHF. CDR3 DNA sequence: TGTGCCAGTAGTCCGGACAGGGTTCGGTCACCCCTCCACTTT. The full variable domain, with the rest looked up from reference TRBV19 and TRBJ1-6, is DGGITQSPKYLFRKEGQNVTLSCEQNLNHDAMYWYRQDPGQGLRLIYYSQIVNDFQKGDIAEGYSVSREKKESFPLTVTSAQKNPTAFYLCASSPDRVRSPLHFGNGTRLTVT.

The V and J genes are TRBV5-1 and TRBJ2-2; TRBD1 aligns across 8 bases. The germline CDR1 and CDR2 sequences are SGHRS and YFSETQ. Losses at the gene ends were 0 bases for V and 4 bases for J; bases not matched to a gene: 5. The CDR3 contains 16 residues. CDR3 nucleotide sequence: TGCGCCAGCAGCTTGGCTGAGACAGGGGCCACCGGGGAGCTGTTTTTT. It translates to CASSLAETGATGELFF.

This clone has more than one count but fewer than ten. V and J are TRBV5-1 and TRBJ2-1; D may be TRBD2 (6 bases). CDR1 is SGHRS, CDR2 YFSETQ, per germline. The CDR3 is made up of 14 amino acids. V was shortened by 7 bases and J by 6 bases, with 17 bases between the two germline ends. Here the CDR3 reads CASRDSSSGNEQFF. The CDR3 nucleotides read TGCGCCAGCCGGGACTCTTCCTCTGGCAATGAGCAGTTCTTC.

This sequence joins TRBV5-1 and TRBJ2-7; possible D gene TRBD1, 7 bases. The CDR3 is made up of 14 amino acids. Germline loops: CDR1 SGHRS, CDR2 YFSETQ. Trimming took 4 bases from V and 2 from J, leaving 13 bases between them. The CDR3: CASSSGGGAYEQYF. CDR3 DNA sequence: TGCGCCAGCAGCAGTGGAGGGGGCGCCTACGAGCAGTACTTC.

As regards this clone: This CDR3 is also generated by other DNA sequences in the sample. The genes are TRBV11-2 and TRBJ2-2, with D perhaps TRBD1 (5 bases). Trimming took off 4 bases at V and 5 bases at J, with 8 bases between the two ends. The CDR3 has 13 residues. Germline V gene sequence: CDR1 SGHAT, CDR2 FQNNGV. CDR3 sequence: CASSSQGTGELFF. As DNA, the CDR3 is TGTGCCAGCAGCTCGCAGGGAACCGGGGAGCTGTTTTTT.

This rearrangement joins TRBV6-5 to TRBJ2-1, with a weak D call TRBD2 (6 bases). The CDR3 is made up of 14 amino acids. Trimming removed 5 bases from V and 8 bases from J, with 16 bases in between. Germline-derived CDR1 and CDR2 are MNHEY and SVGAGI. For the CDR3, the DNA is TGTGCCAGCAGTACTACGGGAGCTGGGTATGAGCAGTTCTTC. Amino acids: CASSTTGAGYEQFF.

The V call is TRBV7-2, the J call TRBJ2-1; TRBD2 aligns across 10 bases. Germline loops: CDR1 SGHTA, CDR2 FQGNSA. The CDR3 consists of 15 residues. The V and J ends lost 4 bases and 7 bases, in that order; junction bases with no gene match: 7. This CDR3 reads CASSYTSGARNEQFF. For the CDR3, the DNA is TGTGCCAGCAGCTACACTAGCGGGGCCAGAAATGAGCAGTTCTTC.

The chain is built from TRBV12-3 or TRBV12-4 and TRBJ2-7; 7 nucleotides align to TRBD2. After removal of 6 bases from V and 5 bases from J, the junction contained 7 bases not matched to a gene. The CDR3 extends over 13 amino acids. The CDR3 loop is CASSPNTSDEQYF. The DNA for the CDR3 is TGTGCCAGCAGCCCGAACACTAGCGACGAGCAGTACTTC.

This clone showed up just once. This chain joins TRBV4-3 and TRBJ2-3, with D possibly matching TRBD1 (6 bases). V lost 5 bases and J 3 bases, leaving 15 bases between the germline ends. CDR1 and CDR2 (germline): LGHNA, YSLEER. The CDR3 totals 15 residues. The CDR3 region has the DNA TGCGCCAGCAGCAGCGGCCCTCAGGGGACAGATACGCAGTATTTT. This gives the protein CASSSGPQGTDTQYF.

DNA of the CDR3: TGCGCCAGCAGCCAAGGACATCCGTCGGATACGCAGTATTTT. As protein: CASSQGHPSDTQYF. This chain uses TRBV5-1 with TRBJ2-3, with D possibly being TRBD1 (5 bases). The CDR3 consists of 14 residues. The V end was cut by 4 bases, the J end by 6 bases, with 15 bases between. Germline-derived CDR1 and CDR2 are SGHRS and YFSETQ.

The chain has TRBV18 and TRBJ2-3; 9 nucleotides line up with TRBD1. Germline CDR1 KGHSH, CDR2 LQKENI. This CDR3 has 16 amino acids. V trimming: 5 bases; J trimming: 6 bases; junction bases outside the gene matches: 12. The CDR3 DNA follows: TGTGCCAGCTCAGCTACAGGGGGCGCCGTTGGGGATACGCAGTATTTT. Amino acids: CASSATGGAVGDTQYF.

The chain carries TRBV5-1 and TRBJ1-4; TRBD1 agrees at 7 bases. Germline V gene sequence: CDR1 SGHRS, CDR2 YFSETQ. The J segment lost 7 bases and the V segment lost 4 bases, leaving 7 bases of the junction unmatched. This CDR3 is built from 14 residues. The CDR3 here is CASSPDRAREKLFF. DNA of the CDR3: TGCGCCAGCAGCCCCGACAGGGCGCGTGAAAAACTGTTTTTT.

The V call is TRBV7-8, the J call TRBJ2-7, with 10 bases fitting TRBD2. With V trimmed by 5 bases and J by 4 bases, 8 bases remained unmatched. Germline V gene sequence: CDR1 SGHVS, CDR2 FQNEAQ. This CDR3 is 15 amino acids long. The CDR3 spells CASSPRTSGPYEQYF. The DNA of the CDR3 is TGTGCCAGCAGCCCCCGGACTAGCGGACCTTACGAGCAGTACTTC.

The chain carries TRBV28 and TRBJ1-6; D not resolved. The germline V and J ends were trimmed by 6 bases and 2 bases, with 11 bases remaining between them. This CDR3 contains 15 residues. Per the germline V gene, CDR1 is MDHEN and CDR2 is SYDVKM. CDR3 in amino acids: CASRQWTPYNSPLHF. The CDR3 DNA reads as TGTGCCAGCAGGCAATGGACTCCCTATAATTCACCCCTCCACTTT. Full variable domain (missing parts from reference TRBV28 and TRBJ1-6): DVKVTQSSRYLVKRTGEKVFLECVQDMDHENMFWYRQDPGLGLRLIYFSYDVKMKEKGDIPEGYSVSREKKERFSLILESASTNQTSMYLCASRQWTPYNSPLHFGNGTRLTVT.

This chain joins TRBV5-5 and TRBJ2-1; 11 bases line up with TRBD2. With V trimmed by 4 bases and J by 0 bases, 3 bases remained unmatched. CDR1 is SGHKS and CDR2 is YYEKEE in the germline V gene (reference sequence). This CDR3 comprises 16 residues. CDR3 sequence reads: CASSTTSGSSYNEQFF. In nucleotides, the CDR3 is TGTGCCAGCAGCACAACTAGCGGGAGCTCCTACAATGAGCAGTTCTTC.